This TCR beta chain was recorded in a study of T cell changes during pregnancy in multiple sclerosis. This CDR3 has 13 amino acids. V was clipped by 1 base and J by 7 bases, with 11 bases between them. The V gene's germline CDR1 is MGHDK and CDR2 SYGVNS. Libraries were prepared by immunoSEQ multiplex PCR; TCRdb keeps only in-frame clonotypes and omits some of them. Of around 100,000 clones listed, 90% are singletons. J is TRBJ2-7 and V is TRBV25-1, with D possibly matching TRBD2 (5 bases). This material consisted of peripheral blood, taken in the second trimester of pregnancy. The sequence came from a female donor in good health, enrolled as a control in a pregnancy study. This CDR3 is CASSELPGNEQYF. The CDR3 nucleotides read TGTGCCAGCAGTGAATTGCCCGGGAATGAGCAGTACTTC.